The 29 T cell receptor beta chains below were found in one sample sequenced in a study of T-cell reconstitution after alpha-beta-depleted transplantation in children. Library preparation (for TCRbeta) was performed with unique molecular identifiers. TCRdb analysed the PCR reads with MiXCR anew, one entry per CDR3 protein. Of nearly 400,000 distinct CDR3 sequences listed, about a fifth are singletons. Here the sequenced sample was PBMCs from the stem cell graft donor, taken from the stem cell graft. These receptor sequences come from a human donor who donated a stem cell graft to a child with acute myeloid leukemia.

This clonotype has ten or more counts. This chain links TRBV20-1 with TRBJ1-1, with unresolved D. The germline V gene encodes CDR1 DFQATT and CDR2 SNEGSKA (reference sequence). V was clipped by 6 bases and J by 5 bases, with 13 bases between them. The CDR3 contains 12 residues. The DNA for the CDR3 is TGCAGTGCCAAACTCAAGGAAACTGAAGCTTTCTTT. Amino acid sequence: CSAKLKETEAFF.

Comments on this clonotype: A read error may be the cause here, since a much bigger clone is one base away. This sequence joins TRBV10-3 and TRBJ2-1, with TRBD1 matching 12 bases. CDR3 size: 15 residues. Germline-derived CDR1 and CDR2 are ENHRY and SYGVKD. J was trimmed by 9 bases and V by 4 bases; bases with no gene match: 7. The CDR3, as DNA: TGTGCCATCAGTGGACCCGGGACAGGGGGCTGTGAGCAGTTCTTC. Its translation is CAISGPGTGGCEQFF.

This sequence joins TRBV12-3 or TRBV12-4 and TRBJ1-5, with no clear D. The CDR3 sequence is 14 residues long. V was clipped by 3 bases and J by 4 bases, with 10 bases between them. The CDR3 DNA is TGTGCCAGCAGTTTTTTCCGGGATAATCAGCCCCAGCATTTT. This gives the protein CASSFFRDNQPQHF.

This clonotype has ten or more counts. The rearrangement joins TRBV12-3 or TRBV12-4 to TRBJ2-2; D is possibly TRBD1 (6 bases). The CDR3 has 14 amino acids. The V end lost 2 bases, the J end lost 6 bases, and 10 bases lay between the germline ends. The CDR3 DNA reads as TGTGCCAGCAGTTTAAACAGACAGGCCGGGGAGCTGTTTTTT. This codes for CASSLNRQAGELFF.

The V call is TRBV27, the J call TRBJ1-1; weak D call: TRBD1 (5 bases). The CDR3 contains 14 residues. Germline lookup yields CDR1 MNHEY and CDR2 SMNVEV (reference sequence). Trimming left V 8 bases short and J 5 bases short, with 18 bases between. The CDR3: CASGLRGAVTEAFF. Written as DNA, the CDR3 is TGTGCCAGCGGGTTGCGGGGCGCGGTGACTGAAGCTTTCTTT.

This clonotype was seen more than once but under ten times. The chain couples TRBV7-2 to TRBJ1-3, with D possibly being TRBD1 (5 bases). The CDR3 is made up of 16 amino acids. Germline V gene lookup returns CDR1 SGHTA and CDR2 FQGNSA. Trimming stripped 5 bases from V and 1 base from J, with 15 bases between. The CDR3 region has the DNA TGTGCCAGCAGCCCAGACAGTCCCTTGTCTGGAAACACCATATATTTT. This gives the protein CASSPDSPLSGNTIYF.

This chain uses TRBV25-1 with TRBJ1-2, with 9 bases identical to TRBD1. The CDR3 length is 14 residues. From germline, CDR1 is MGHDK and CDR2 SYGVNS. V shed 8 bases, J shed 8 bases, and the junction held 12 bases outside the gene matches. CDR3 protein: CASSGQGRTWGYTF. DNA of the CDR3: TGTGCCAGCTCTGGACAGGGGCGCACCTGGGGCTACACCTTC.

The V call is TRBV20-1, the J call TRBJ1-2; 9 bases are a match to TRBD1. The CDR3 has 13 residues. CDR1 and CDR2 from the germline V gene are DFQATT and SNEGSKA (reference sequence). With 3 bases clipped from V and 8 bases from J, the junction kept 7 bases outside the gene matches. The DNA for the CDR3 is TGCAGTGCTAGGGGGGACAGGGTGCGAGGCTACACCTTC. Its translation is CSARGDRVRGYTF.

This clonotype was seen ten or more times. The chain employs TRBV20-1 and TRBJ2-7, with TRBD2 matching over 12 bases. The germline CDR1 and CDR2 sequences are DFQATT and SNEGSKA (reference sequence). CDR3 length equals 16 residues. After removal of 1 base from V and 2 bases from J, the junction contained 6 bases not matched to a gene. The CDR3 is CSARGLAGAWAYEQYF. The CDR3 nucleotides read TGCAGTGCTAGAGGACTAGCGGGAGCATGGGCCTACGAGCAGTACTTC.

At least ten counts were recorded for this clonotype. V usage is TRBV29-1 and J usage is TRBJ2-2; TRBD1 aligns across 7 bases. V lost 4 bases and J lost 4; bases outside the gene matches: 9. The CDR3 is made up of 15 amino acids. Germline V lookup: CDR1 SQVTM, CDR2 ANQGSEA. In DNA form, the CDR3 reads TGCAGCGTTGTTAGTACAGGGGCCGGCACCGGGGAGCTGTTTTTT. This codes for CSVVSTGAGTGELFF.

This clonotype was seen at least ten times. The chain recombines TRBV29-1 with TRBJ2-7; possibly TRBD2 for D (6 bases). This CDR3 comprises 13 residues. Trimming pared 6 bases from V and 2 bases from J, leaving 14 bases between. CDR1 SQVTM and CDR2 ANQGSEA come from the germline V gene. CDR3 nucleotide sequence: TGCAGCGTCGGGGGACGCTATCCCTACGAGCAGTACTTC. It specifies CSVGGRYPYEQYF.

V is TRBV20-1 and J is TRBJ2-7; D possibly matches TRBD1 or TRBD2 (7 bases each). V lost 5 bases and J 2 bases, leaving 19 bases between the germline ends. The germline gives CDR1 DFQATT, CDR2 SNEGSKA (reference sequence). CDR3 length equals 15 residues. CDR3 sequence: CSAPDRDSGAYEQYF. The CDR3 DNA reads TGCAGTGCTCCGGACCGGGACAGCGGGGCCTACGAGCAGTACTTC.

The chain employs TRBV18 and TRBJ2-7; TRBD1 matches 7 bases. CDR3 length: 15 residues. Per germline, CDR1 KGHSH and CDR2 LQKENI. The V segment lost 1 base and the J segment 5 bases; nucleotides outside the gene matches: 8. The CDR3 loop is CASSPRDRVGNEQYF. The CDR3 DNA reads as TGTGCCAGCTCACCACGCGACAGGGTAGGAAACGAGCAGTACTTC.

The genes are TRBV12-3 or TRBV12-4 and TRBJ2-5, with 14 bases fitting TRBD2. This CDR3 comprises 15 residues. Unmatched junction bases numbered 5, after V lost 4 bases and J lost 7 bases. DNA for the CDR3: TGTGCCAGCAGTTCGGGACTAGCGGGAGTTGTGACCCAGTACTTC. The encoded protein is CASSSGLAGVVTQYF.

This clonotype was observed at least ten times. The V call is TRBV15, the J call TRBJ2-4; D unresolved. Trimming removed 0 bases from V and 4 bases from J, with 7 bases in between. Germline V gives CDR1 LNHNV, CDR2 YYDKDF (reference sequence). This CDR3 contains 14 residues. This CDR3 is CATSRDLGKNIQYF. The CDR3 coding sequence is TGTGCCACCAGCAGAGATTTGGGAAAAAACATTCAGTACTTC.

The CDR3 here is CASSPGTGATNTEAFF. In nucleotides, the CDR3 is TGTGCCAGCAGCCCCGGGACAGGTGCTACGAACACTGAAGCTTTCTTT. The chain carries TRBV9 and TRBJ1-1, with 8 positions matching TRBD1. The CDR3 length is 16 residues. The germline gives CDR1 SGDLS, CDR2 YYNGEE. V lost 4 bases and J lost 1; bases outside the gene matches: 9.

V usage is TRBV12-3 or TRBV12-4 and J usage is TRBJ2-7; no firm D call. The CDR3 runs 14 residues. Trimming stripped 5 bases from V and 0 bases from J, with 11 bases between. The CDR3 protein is CASSIDGSSYEQYF. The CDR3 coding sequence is TGTGCCAGCAGTATAGACGGTAGCTCCTACGAGCAGTACTTC.

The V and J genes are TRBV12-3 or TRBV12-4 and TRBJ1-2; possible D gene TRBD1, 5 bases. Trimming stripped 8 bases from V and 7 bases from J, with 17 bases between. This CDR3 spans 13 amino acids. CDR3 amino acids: CASCGYRQFGYTF. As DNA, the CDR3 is TGTGCCAGCTGTGGGTACCGACAGTTTGGCTACACCTTC.

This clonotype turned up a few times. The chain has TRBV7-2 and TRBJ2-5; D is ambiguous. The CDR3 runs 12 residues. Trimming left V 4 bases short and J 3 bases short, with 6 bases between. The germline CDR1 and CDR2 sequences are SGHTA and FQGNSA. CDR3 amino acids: CASSSPKETQYF. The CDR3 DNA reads TGTGCCAGCAGCTCGCCTAAAGAGACCCAGTACTTC. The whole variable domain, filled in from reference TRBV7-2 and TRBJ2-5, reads GAGVSQSPSNKVTEKGKDVELRCDPISGHTALYWYRQSLGQGLEFLIYFQGNSAPDKSGLPSDRFSAERTGGSVSTLTIQRTQQEDSAVYLCASSSPKETQYFGPGTRLLVL.

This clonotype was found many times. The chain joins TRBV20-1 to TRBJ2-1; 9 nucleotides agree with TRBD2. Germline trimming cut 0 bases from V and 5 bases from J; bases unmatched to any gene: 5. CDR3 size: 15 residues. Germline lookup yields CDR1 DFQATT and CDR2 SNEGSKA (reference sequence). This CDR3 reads CSAREPQREDNEQFF. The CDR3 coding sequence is TGCAGTGCTAGAGAACCCCAGCGGGAGGACAATGAGCAGTTCTTC.

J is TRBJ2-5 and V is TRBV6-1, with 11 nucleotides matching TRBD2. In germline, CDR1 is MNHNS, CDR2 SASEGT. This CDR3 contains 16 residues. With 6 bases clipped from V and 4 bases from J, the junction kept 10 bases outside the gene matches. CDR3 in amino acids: CASSPLTSGRSETQYF. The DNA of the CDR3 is TGTGCCAGCAGCCCCCTTACTAGCGGGAGATCAGAGACCCAGTACTTC.

Written as DNA, the CDR3 is TGTGCCAGCAGTGGCCAGGGGGAGTACGAGCAGTACTTC. Its protein product is CASSGQGEYEQYF. The genes are TRBV6-1 and TRBJ2-7; 7 nucleotides line up with TRBD1. The CDR3 is 13 amino acids. Germline V gene lookup returns CDR1 MNHNS and CDR2 SASEGT. With 4 bases clipped from V and 4 bases from J, the junction kept 4 bases outside the gene matches.

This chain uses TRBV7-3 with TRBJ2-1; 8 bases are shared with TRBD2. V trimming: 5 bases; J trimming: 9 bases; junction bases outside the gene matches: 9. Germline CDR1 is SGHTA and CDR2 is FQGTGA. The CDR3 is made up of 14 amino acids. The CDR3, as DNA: TGTGCCAGCAGCAGCCTAGGACTAGCTGGTGAGCAGTTCTTC. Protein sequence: CASSSLGLAGEQFF.

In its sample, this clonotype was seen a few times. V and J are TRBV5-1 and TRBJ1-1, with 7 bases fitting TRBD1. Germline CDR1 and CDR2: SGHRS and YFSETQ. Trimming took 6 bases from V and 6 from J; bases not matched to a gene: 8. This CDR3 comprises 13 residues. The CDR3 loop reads CASTIDRAAEAFF. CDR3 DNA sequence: TGCGCCAGCACCATTGACAGGGCGGCTGAAGCTTTCTTT.

The CDR3 protein is CASSTGTGSTGELFF. CDR3 DNA: TGTGCCAGCAGTACCGGGACAGGGTCGACCGGGGAGCTGTTTTTT. The gene calls are TRBV12-3 or TRBV12-4 and TRBJ2-2, with TRBD1 matching over 9 bases. V gave up 5 bases and J gave up 5 bases; unmatched junction bases: 6. The CDR3 has 15 residues.

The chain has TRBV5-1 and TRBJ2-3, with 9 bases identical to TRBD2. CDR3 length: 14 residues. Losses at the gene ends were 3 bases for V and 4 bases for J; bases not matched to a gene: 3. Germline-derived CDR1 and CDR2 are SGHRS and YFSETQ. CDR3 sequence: CASSSGTSPDTQYF. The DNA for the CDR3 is TGCGCCAGCAGCTCCGGGACTAGCCCAGATACGCAGTATTTT.

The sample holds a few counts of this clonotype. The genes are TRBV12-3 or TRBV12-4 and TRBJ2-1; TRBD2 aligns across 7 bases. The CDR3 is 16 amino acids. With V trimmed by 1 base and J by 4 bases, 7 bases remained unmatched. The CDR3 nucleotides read TGTGCCAGCAGTTTAGTGGCCGGGAGGAGGTACAATGAGCAGTTCTTC. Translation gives CASSLVAGRRYNEQFF.

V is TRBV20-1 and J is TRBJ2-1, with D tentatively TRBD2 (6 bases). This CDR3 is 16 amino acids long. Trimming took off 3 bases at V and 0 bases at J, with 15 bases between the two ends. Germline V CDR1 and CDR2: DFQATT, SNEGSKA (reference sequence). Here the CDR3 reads CSARVPGSVSYNEQFF. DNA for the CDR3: TGCAGTGCTAGGGTTCCCGGGAGTGTCTCCTACAATGAGCAGTTCTTC.

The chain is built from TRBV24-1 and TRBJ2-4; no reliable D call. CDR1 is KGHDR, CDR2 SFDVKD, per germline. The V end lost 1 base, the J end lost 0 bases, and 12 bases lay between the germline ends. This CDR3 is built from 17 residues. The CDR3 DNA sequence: TGTGCCACCAGTGATTTATATCCCGGAATAGCCAAAAACATTCAGTACTTC. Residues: CATSDLYPGIAKNIQYF.